This T cell receptor (beta chain) was found in a study of blood T cell repertoires in COVID-19. Whole-study context: Whether acute or convalescent, the COVID-19 samples came from the United States, Italy and Spain. T cells, B-cell-depleted T cells, or PBMCs supplied cDNA or gDNA.

The CDR3 is 12 residues long. Trimming removed 6 bases from V and 7 bases from J, with 12 bases in between. Original processing methods: The assay estimated nucleated cells by amplifying reference gene primers. Profiling relied on immunoSEQ multiplex PCR, and the TCRdb table lists in-frame clones only, not all of them. The D gene and trimming were derived from the DNA, and the V and J assignments and clone size from that table. The table includes approximately 290,000 clones, around 89% detected once. V usage is TRBV12-3 or TRBV12-4 and J usage is TRBJ1-1; D is unresolved. The sample comprised peripheral blood. This clonotype originated in an older woman with acute or convalescent COVID-19. Here the CDR3 reads CASSRAGFEAFF. CDR3 DNA: TGTGCCAGCAGCAGAGCCGGGTTTGAAGCTTTCTTT.